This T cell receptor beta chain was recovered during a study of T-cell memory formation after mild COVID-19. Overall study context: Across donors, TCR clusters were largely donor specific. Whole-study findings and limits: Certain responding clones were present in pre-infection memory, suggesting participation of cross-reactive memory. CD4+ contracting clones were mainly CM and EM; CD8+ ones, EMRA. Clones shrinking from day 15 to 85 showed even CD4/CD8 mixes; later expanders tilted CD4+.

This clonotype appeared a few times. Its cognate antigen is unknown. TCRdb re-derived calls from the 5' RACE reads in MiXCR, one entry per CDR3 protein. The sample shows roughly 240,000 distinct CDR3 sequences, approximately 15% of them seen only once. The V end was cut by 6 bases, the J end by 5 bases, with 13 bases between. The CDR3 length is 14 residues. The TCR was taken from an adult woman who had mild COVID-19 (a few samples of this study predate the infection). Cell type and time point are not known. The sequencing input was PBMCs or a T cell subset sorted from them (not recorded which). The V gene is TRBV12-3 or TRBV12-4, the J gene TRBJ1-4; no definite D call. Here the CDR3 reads CASSPGIGNEKLFF. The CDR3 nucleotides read TGTGCCAGCAGCCCGGGTATAGGGAATGAAAAACTGTTTTTT.